The next 13 T cell receptor beta chains were all read from a single sample in a study of patients and donors after allogeneic stem cell transplantation. TCRdb itself ran the RT-PCR reads through MiXCR, one entry per CDR3 protein. The repertoire holds 28,000 or so distinct CDR3 sequences, with around 7% as singletons. The specimen was blood, either unsorted or a sorted T cell fraction (not recorded which). Every receptor here comes from a human donor who was either an allogeneic HSCT recipient or a stem cell or donor lymphocyte infusion donor (not recorded which). It is not recorded whose cells these are; they may come from a transplant donor.

This clonotype was seen ten or more times. CDR3 loop: CASSTRAVRETQYF. The CDR3 coding sequence is TGTGCCAGCAGTACAAGGGCGGTCAGAGAGACCCAGTACTTC. The chain couples TRBV6-5 to TRBJ2-5; D is undetermined. Germline V gene lookup returns CDR1 MNHEY and CDR2 SVGAGI. The CDR3 runs to 14 residues. V was pared by 5 bases and J by 4 bases, with 14 bases between.

This clonotype was seen a handful of times. The V call is TRBV28, the J call TRBJ2-1; D gene uncertain. Germline assignment: CDR1 MDHEN and CDR2 SYDVKM. V shed 6 bases and J shed 9 bases, with 18 bases lying between them. This CDR3 region has 14 residues. The CDR3 DNA reads as TGTGCCAGCAGCCCTCGGTCGACCAATTTTGAGCAGTTCTTC. Translating gives CASSPRSTNFEQFF.

Concerning this clonotype: A much larger clone lies one base from this, so it may be a read error. The CDR3 nucleotides are TGTGCCATCGGTGACCTCTACAATGAGCAGTTCTTC. Translating it yields CAIGDLYNEQFF. V usage is TRBV10-3 and J usage is TRBJ2-1; unclear D gene. Germline-derived CDR1 and CDR2 are ENHRY and SYGVKD. The CDR3 is 12 amino acids.

This chain links TRBV11-2 with TRBJ2-6; D gene unclear. V lost 4 bases to trimming and J lost 0 bases, with 10 bases between them. Per germline, CDR1 SGHAT and CDR2 FQNNGV. The CDR3 spans 16 residues. The CDR3 bases are TGTGCCAGCAGCTCCCCACTGATCTCTGGGGCCAACGTCCTGACTTTC. Residues: CASSSPLISGANVLTF.

This clonotype has ten or more counts. The chain is built from TRBV28 and TRBJ1-3; D not certain. Germline loops: CDR1 MDHEN, CDR2 SYDVKM. This CDR3 contains 15 residues. With 5 bases removed from V and 0 bases from J, the gap between germline ends came to 11 bases. In DNA, the CDR3 is TGTGCCAGCAGTCAAATTCGGAGCTCTGGAAACACCATATATTTT. Translated, it gives CASSQIRSSGNTIYF.

This clonotype was recorded many times. This chain connects TRBV2 to TRBJ2-1; 7 bases align to TRBD1. Germline assignment: CDR1 SNHLY and CDR2 FYNNEI. The CDR3 is made up of 12 amino acids. The ends lost 7 bases at V and 3 bases at J; junction bases unmatched: 0. The DNA of the CDR3 is TGTGCCAGCACAGGGGGCTACAATGAGCAGTTCTTC. Amino acid sequence: CASTGGYNEQFF. The variable domain in full, with the rest retrieved from reference TRBV2 and TRBJ2-1, is EPEVTQTPSHQVTQMGQEVILRCVPISNHLYFYWYRQILGQKVEFLVSFYNNEISEKSEIFDDQFSVERPDGSNFTLKIRSTKLEDSAMYFCASTGGYNEQFFGPGTRLTVL.

This clonotype occurred many times. The V gene is TRBV29-1, the J gene TRBJ1-2, with D unresolved. This CDR3 region has 14 residues. V lost 4 bases and J 3 bases, leaving 15 bases between the germline ends. Germline CDR1 is SQVTM and CDR2 is ANQGSEA. This chain's CDR3 is CSVVRQSPDYGYTF. The CDR3 DNA follows: TGCAGCGTTGTGCGGCAGTCGCCAGACTATGGCTACACCTTC.

This clonotype has a count of ten or more. The DNA for the CDR3 is TGTGCCAGCAGTCCCCCCTTGGGGGGCTCACCCCTCCACTTT. This sequence encodes CASSPPLGGSPLHF. This chain connects TRBV28 to TRBJ1-6; D may be TRBD1 (6 bases). From germline, CDR1 is MDHEN and CDR2 SYDVKM. Trimming removed 5 bases from V and 10 bases from J, with 15 bases in between. The CDR3 is 14 residues long.

The chain couples TRBV25-1 to TRBJ2-2; possible D gene TRBD1, 6 bases. Germline lookup yields CDR1 MGHDK and CDR2 SYGVNS. There are 16 residues in the CDR3. The V end was cut by 3 bases, the J end by 7 bases, with 18 bases between. The CDR3 here is CASSDLSQGKIGELFF. The CDR3 DNA reads as TGTGCCAGCAGTGATTTGTCGCAGGGGAAAATCGGGGAGCTGTTTTTT.

This chain uses TRBV10-3 with TRBJ2-3; perhaps D is TRBD1 or TRBD2 (6 bases each). V lost 5 bases, J lost 6 bases, and 15 bases lay in between. The CDR3 consists of 14 residues. In germline, CDR1 is ENHRY, CDR2 SYGVKD. CDR3 DNA sequence: TGTGCCATCAGTAGGGGGGAAACCGGGGATACGCAGTATTTT. Translated: CAISRGETGDTQYF.

This clonotype has ten or more counts. The CDR3: CASSHQLGGPDTQYF. The DNA of the CDR3 is TGCGCCAGCAGCCACCAGTTGGGGGGCCCAGATACGCAGTATTTT. This chain joins TRBV4-3 and TRBJ2-3; the D call may be TRBD1 or TRBD2 (6 bases each). The CDR3 is made up of 15 amino acids. Trimming cost V 3 bases and J 4 bases, with 14 bases left between them. Germline assignment: CDR1 LGHNA and CDR2 YSLEER.

At least ten counts were recorded for this clonotype. The V call is TRBV18, the J call TRBJ2-3, with 8 nucleotides matching TRBD2. The V gene's germline CDR1 is KGHSH and CDR2 LQKENI. V lost 1 base and J lost 2; bases outside the gene matches: 5. The CDR3 loop spans 16 amino acids. CDR3 residues: CASSPQAGGITDTQYF. In nucleotides, the CDR3 is TGTGCCAGCTCACCACAGGCGGGAGGCATCACAGATACGCAGTATTTT.

There are many counts of this clonotype. The chain employs TRBV3-1 and TRBJ2-2; D is ambiguous. The ends were cut back, 3 bases at V and 2 bases at J, with 10 bases in the middle. Germline values: CDR1 LGHDT, CDR2 YNNKEL (reference sequence). The CDR3 covers 15 residues. CDR3 sequence reads: CASSQARHNTGELFF. CDR3 in DNA: TGTGCCAGCAGCCAGGCTAGACACAACACCGGGGAGCTGTTTTTT.